A selection of T cell receptor beta chains follows, all from one sample in a study of OX40 agonist ivuxolimab in advanced cancers. TCRdb's copy holds only in-frame clones and misses some; the assay was immunoSEQ multiplex PCR. The repertoire consists of 55,000 to 65,000 clones, with around 90% occurring once and the leading ten covering around 1.9%. This specimen consisted of CD4+ or CD8+ T cells sorted from blood, obtained in a trial of the OX40 agonist ivuxolimab. The receptors originated from an adult with an advanced solid tumor such as melanoma, head and neck, liver or kidney cancer. Both conserved end residues are part of each CDR3. The D gene is left open where the match is weak. Rows give clone size only sometimes, using once, few, many, or a class for an expanded clone.

clone_size: NA
v_call: TRBV30
j_call: TRBJ2-7
d_call: NA
cdr3_nt: TGTGCCTGGAGAAGTGAACGGGGCGAGCAGTACTTC
cdr3_aa: CAWRSERGEQYF

clone_size: once
v_call: TRBV15
j_call: TRBJ1-5
d_call: NA
cdr3_nt: TGTGCCACCAGCAGTTACAGGGGCAATCAGCCCCAGCATTTT
cdr3_aa: CATSSYRGNQPQHF

clone_size: NA
v_call: TRBV7-9
j_call: TRBJ1-4
d_call: NA
cdr3_nt: TGTGCCAGCAGCCCGAGGGGAGATAATGAAAAACTGTTTTTT
cdr3_aa: CASSPRGDNEKLFF

clone_size: NA
v_call: TRBV7-2
j_call: TRBJ1-4
d_call: NA
cdr3_nt: TGTGCCAGCAGCTTAGGACAGGTGAATGAAAAACTGTTTTTT
cdr3_aa: CASSLGQVNEKLFF

clone_size: NA
v_call: TRBV10-3
j_call: TRBJ1-5
d_call: TRBD1
cdr3_nt: TGTGCCATCAGTGAAGGGGACAGAAAAAATAGCAATCAGCCCCAGCATTTT
cdr3_aa: CAISEGDRKNSNQPQHF

clone_size: NA
v_call: TRBV7-2
j_call: TRBJ2-1
d_call: NA
cdr3_nt: TGTGCCAGCAGCCGGGACCTTCATAACAATGAGCAGTTCTTC
cdr3_aa: CASSRDLHNNEQFF

clone_size: NA
v_call: TRBV9
j_call: TRBJ2-1
d_call: TRBD2
cdr3_nt: TGTGCCAGCAGCGTGGCACTAGCGGCCCCCTACAATGAGCAGTTCTTC
cdr3_aa: CASSVALAAPYNEQFF

clone_size: NA
v_call: TRBV7-2
j_call: TRBJ1-3
d_call: TRBD1
cdr3_nt: TGTGCCAGCAGCTTAGTGACAGGGGGCTCTGGAAACACCATATATTTT
cdr3_aa: CASSLVTGGSGNTIYF

clone_size: NA
v_call: TRBV29-1
j_call: TRBJ1-2
d_call: NA
cdr3_nt: TGCAGCGTTGATCCTCTCTCCGGTGGCTACACCTTC
cdr3_aa: CSVDPLSGGYTF

clone_size: once
v_call: TRBV18
j_call: TRBJ2-5
d_call: NA
cdr3_nt: TGTGCCAGCTCACCAATGGAAGGAATGGAGACCCAGTACTTC
cdr3_aa: CASSPMEGMETQYF

clone_size: once
v_call: TRBV4-3
j_call: TRBJ1-2
d_call: NA
cdr3_nt: TGCGCCAGCAGCCAAGAAGCGGCCGGGGCCTATGGCTACACCTTC
cdr3_aa: CASSQEAAGAYGYTF

clone_size: NA
v_call: TRBV5-4
j_call: TRBJ2-3
d_call: NA
cdr3_nt: TGTGCCAGCAGCCCCCCGGTCGGCACAGATACGCAGTATTTT
cdr3_aa: CASSPPVGTDTQYF

clone_size: NA
v_call: TRBV11-2
j_call: TRBJ2-1
d_call: TRBD2
cdr3_nt: TGTGCCAGCAGCTTACTAGCGGGGGGGCAAGGTGAGCAGTTCTTC
cdr3_aa: CASSLLAGGQGEQFF

clone_size: NA
v_call: TRBV18
j_call: TRBJ1-5
d_call: NA
cdr3_nt: TGTGCCAGCTCACCATTGAACGACGGTAACAATCAGCCCCAGCATTTT
cdr3_aa: CASSPLNDGNNQPQHF

clone_size: once
v_call: TRBV6-1
j_call: TRBJ2-7
d_call: TRBD2
cdr3_nt: TGTGCCAGCAACCTCAGACTAGCGGGGGCCTACGAGCAGTACTTC
cdr3_aa: CASNLRLAGAYEQYF

clone_size: NA
v_call: TRBV11-2
j_call: TRBJ2-3
d_call: TRBD1
cdr3_nt: TGTGCCAGCAGTAGAACCTCGGACAGGTTGTTGCCCGCAGATACGCAGTATTTT
cdr3_aa: CASSRTSDRLLPADTQYF

clone_size: NA
v_call: TRBV2
j_call: TRBJ2-5
d_call: TRBD2
cdr3_nt: TGTGCCAGCAGTGAACGCGGGTGGGGCCCGGGGGGGACCCAGTACTTC
cdr3_aa: CASSERGWGPGGTQYF

clone_size: NA
v_call: TRBV7-3
j_call: TRBJ1-1
d_call: TRBD1
cdr3_nt: TGTGCCAGCAGCCTCAACCGGGACAGCCTTGGCGAAGCTTTCTTT
cdr3_aa: CASSLNRDSLGEAFF

clone_size: NA
v_call: TRBV15
j_call: TRBJ1-5
d_call: NA
cdr3_nt: TGTGCCACCAGCAGACCCGAAAGGGGAAGCGATCAGCCCCAGCATTTT
cdr3_aa: CATSRPERGSDQPQHF

clone_size: NA
v_call: TRBV11-2
j_call: TRBJ2-2
d_call: NA
cdr3_nt: TGTGCCAGCAGCTTAGACCGTAACACCGGGGAGCTGTTTTTT
cdr3_aa: CASSLDRNTGELFF

clone_size: NA
v_call: TRBV28
j_call: TRBJ2-1
d_call: NA
cdr3_nt: TGTGCCAGCAGTTTACCGTCCCAGGGGGGGAATGAGCAGTTCTTC
cdr3_aa: CASSLPSQGGNEQFF

clone_size: NA
v_call: TRBV11-1
j_call: TRBJ2-2
d_call: TRBD1
cdr3_nt: TGTGCCAGCAGTTCGGACAGGGGTAACACCGGGGAGCTGTTTTTT
cdr3_aa: CASSSDRGNTGELFF

clone_size: NA
v_call: TRBV18
j_call: TRBJ2-7
d_call: TRBD1
cdr3_nt: TGTGCCAGCTCACCTAGCCGGGACAGCGAGCAGTACTTC
cdr3_aa: CASSPSRDSEQYF

clone_size: NA
v_call: TRBV29-1
j_call: TRBJ2-6
d_call: NA
cdr3_nt: TGCAGCGTTCTAAGGGCTGGGGCCAACGTCCTGACTTTC
cdr3_aa: CSVLRAGANVLTF

clone_size: NA
v_call: TRBV7-8
j_call: TRBJ2-1
d_call: NA
cdr3_nt: TGTGCCAGCAGCTTAGGGACATGGGGGTACAATGAGCAGTTCTTC
cdr3_aa: CASSLGTWGYNEQFF

clone_size: NA
v_call: TRBV19
j_call: TRBJ1-2
d_call: NA
cdr3_nt: TGTGCCAGTAACGAGGGGAACTATGGCTACACCTTC
cdr3_aa: CASNEGNYGYTF

clone_size: NA
v_call: TRBV7-9
j_call: TRBJ1-3
d_call: NA
cdr3_nt: TGTGCCAGCAGGGGCGGATTAGGCTCTGGAAACACCATATATTTT
cdr3_aa: CASRGGLGSGNTIYF

clone_size: NA
v_call: TRBV4-3
j_call: TRBJ2-2
d_call: NA
cdr3_nt: TGCGCCAGCAGCCAGCAACCTAAACCGAACACCGGGGAGCTGTTTTTT
cdr3_aa: CASSQQPKPNTGELFF

clone_size: NA
v_call: TRBV7-2
j_call: TRBJ2-3
d_call: TRBD2
cdr3_nt: TGTGCCAGCAGCCCTGGAGGGCCCCGAGCGGGGGGGGATACGCAGTATTTT
cdr3_aa: CASSPGGPRAGGDTQYF

clone_size: NA
v_call: TRBV7-7
j_call: TRBJ2-7
d_call: NA
cdr3_nt: TGTGCTAGCAGCTTAGCACGAGGGGCCGAGCAGTACTTC
cdr3_aa: CASSLARGAEQYF

clone_size: NA
v_call: TRBV28
j_call: TRBJ1-2
d_call: NA
cdr3_nt: TGTGCCAGCAGTTTTTCTGCCAGCGGCGGGTATGGCTACACCTTC
cdr3_aa: CASSFSASGGYGYTF

clone_size: NA
v_call: TRBV5-4
j_call: TRBJ2-2
d_call: NA
cdr3_nt: TGTGCCAGCAGCGTAGGGTCCGGGGCCTCCGGGGAGCTGTTTTTT
cdr3_aa: CASSVGSGASGELFF

clone_size: NA
v_call: TRBV7-8
j_call: TRBJ2-1
d_call: TRBD1
cdr3_nt: TGTGCCAGCATCCCCGGGACAGTCTATTTCAATGAGCAGTTCTTC
cdr3_aa: CASIPGTVYFNEQFF

clone_size: NA
v_call: TRBV13
j_call: TRBJ1-2
d_call: NA
cdr3_nt: TGTGCCAGCAAAGGAGGGGCCCCCGGGACTTTTAACTATGGCTACACCTTC
cdr3_aa: CASKGGAPGTFNYGYTF

clone_size: NA
v_call: TRBV6-1
j_call: TRBJ2-1
d_call: NA
cdr3_nt: TGTGCCAGCACTTTCGGGGATGAGCAGTTCTTC
cdr3_aa: CASTFGDEQFF

clone_size: NA
v_call: TRBV28
j_call: TRBJ1-3
d_call: NA
cdr3_nt: TGTGCCAGCTCGGGGGCGTTTGGAAACACCATATATTTT
cdr3_aa: CASSGAFGNTIYF

clone_size: once
v_call: TRBV28
j_call: TRBJ2-7
d_call: NA
cdr3_nt: TGTGCCAGCAGTTTTCATCTAGCGCAGTTAACCTACGAGCAGTACTTC
cdr3_aa: CASSFHLAQLTYEQYF

clone_size: NA
v_call: TRBV5-6
j_call: TRBJ2-3
d_call: NA
cdr3_nt: TGTGCCAGCAGCCGTCGACTAGGGGGGATCGATACGCAGTATTTT
cdr3_aa: CASSRRLGGIDTQYF

clone_size: NA
v_call: TRBV7-2
j_call: TRBJ1-6
d_call: NA
cdr3_nt: TGTGCCAGCAGCTTCCGGGCCGGGAATTCACCCCTCCACTTT
cdr3_aa: CASSFRAGNSPLHF

clone_size: NA
v_call: TRBV10-3
j_call: TRBJ2-3
d_call: TRBD2
cdr3_nt: TGTGCCATCAGTGCGAGGGGACTAGCGGGAGGAGGTAGCACAGATACGCAGTATTTT
cdr3_aa: CAISARGLAGGGSTDTQYF

clone_size: few
v_call: TRBV2
j_call: TRBJ1-6
d_call: NA
cdr3_nt: TGTGCCAGCAGTGAGGGGCTCTTTAATCGGGGCTCACCCCTCCACTTT
cdr3_aa: CASSEGLFNRGSPLHF

clone_size: NA
v_call: TRBV5-1
j_call: TRBJ2-1
d_call: NA
cdr3_nt: TGCGCCAGCAGCTTGGGGGGGCCTTACAATGAGCAGTTCTTC
cdr3_aa: CASSLGGPYNEQFF

clone_size: NA
v_call: TRBV14
j_call: TRBJ1-1
d_call: NA
cdr3_nt: TGTGCCAGCAGCCAGCAGACGGACACTGAAGCTTTCTTT
cdr3_aa: CASSQQTDTEAFF

clone_size: NA
v_call: TRBV9
j_call: TRBJ2-7
d_call: NA
cdr3_nt: TGTGCCAGCACCACCGGGACCGGCTCCTACGAGCAGTACTTC
cdr3_aa: CASTTGTGSYEQYF

clone_size: few
v_call: TRBV5-1
j_call: TRBJ1-5
d_call: NA
cdr3_nt: TGCGCCAGCAGCCTGGACGGGACTAATCAGCCCCAGCATTTT
cdr3_aa: CASSLDGTNQPQHF

clone_size: NA
v_call: TRBV30
j_call: TRBJ1-5
d_call: NA
cdr3_nt: TGTGCCTGGGCCAGTCCAGGAGGTATCGGCAATCAGCCCCAGCATTTT
cdr3_aa: CAWASPGGIGNQPQHF

clone_size: NA
v_call: TRBV5-1
j_call: TRBJ2-3
d_call: TRBD2
cdr3_nt: TGCGCCAGCAGCTTGTGGACTAGCGGGGGAGATACGCAGTATTTT
cdr3_aa: CASSLWTSGGDTQYF

clone_size: NA
v_call: TRBV19
j_call: TRBJ2-1
d_call: TRBD1
cdr3_nt: TGTGCCAGTAGTAGAACCCGGGACAGGCAGTTCTTC
cdr3_aa: CASSRTRDRQFF

clone_size: NA
v_call: TRBV6-5
j_call: TRBJ1-3
d_call: NA
cdr3_nt: TGTGCCAGCAGTCAACAGGGTGTGAACACCATATATTTT
cdr3_aa: CASSQQGVNTIYF